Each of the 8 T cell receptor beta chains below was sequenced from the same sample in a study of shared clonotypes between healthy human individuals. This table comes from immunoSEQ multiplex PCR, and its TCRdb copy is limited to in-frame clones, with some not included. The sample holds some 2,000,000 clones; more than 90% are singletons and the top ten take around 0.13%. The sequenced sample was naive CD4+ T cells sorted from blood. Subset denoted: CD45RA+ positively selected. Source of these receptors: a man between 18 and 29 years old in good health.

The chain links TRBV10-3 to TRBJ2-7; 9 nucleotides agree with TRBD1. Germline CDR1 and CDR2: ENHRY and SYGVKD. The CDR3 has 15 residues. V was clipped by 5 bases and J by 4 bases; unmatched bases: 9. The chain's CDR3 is CAISNRDRETYEQYF. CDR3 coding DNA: TGTGCCATCAGTAATCGGGACAGGGAGACTTACGAGCAGTACTTC.

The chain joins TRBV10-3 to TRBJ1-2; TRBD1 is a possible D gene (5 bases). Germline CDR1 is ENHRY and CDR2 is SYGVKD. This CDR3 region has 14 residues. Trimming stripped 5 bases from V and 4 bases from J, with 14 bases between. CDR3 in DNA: TGTGCCATCAGTTCCGGGACGGGCCGCTATGGCTACACCTTC. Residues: CAISSGTGRYGYTF.

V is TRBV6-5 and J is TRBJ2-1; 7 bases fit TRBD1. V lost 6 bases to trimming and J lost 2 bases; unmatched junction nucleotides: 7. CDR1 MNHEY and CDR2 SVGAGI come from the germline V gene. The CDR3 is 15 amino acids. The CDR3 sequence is CASSVNRGAYNEQFF. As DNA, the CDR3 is TGTGCCAGCAGCGTCAACAGGGGAGCCTACAATGAGCAGTTCTTC.

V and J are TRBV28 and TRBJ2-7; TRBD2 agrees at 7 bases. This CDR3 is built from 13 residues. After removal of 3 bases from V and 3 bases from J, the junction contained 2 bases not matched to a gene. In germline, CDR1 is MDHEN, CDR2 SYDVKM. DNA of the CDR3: TGTGCCAGCAGTTTTGGGGGGGTCTACGAGCAGTACTTC. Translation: CASSFGGVYEQYF.

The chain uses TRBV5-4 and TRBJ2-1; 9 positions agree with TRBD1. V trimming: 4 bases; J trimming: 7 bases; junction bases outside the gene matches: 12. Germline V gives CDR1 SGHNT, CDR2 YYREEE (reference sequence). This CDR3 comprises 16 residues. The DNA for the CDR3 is TGTGCCAGCAGCCATACAGGGGGCGATTCACTAAATGAGCAGTTCTTC. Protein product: CASSHTGGDSLNEQFF.

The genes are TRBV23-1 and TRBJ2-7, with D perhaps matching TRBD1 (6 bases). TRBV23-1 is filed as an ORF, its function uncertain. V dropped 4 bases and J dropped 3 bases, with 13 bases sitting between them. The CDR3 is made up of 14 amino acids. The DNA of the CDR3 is TGCGCCAGCAGTCGGACAGCAAAGGGCTACGAGCAGTACTTC. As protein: CASSRTAKGYEQYF.

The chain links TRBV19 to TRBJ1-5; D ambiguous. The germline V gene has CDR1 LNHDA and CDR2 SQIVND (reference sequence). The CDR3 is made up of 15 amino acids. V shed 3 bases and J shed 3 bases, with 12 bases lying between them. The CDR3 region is CASSMYREHNQPQHF. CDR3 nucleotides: TGTGCCAGTAGTATGTACCGGGAGCACAATCAGCCCCAGCATTTT.

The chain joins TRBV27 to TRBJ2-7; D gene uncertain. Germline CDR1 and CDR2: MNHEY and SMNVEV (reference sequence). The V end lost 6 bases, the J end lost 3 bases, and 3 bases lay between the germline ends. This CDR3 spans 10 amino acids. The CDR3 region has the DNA TGTGCCAGCAGCCACTACGAGCAGTACTTC. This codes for CASSHYEQYF.